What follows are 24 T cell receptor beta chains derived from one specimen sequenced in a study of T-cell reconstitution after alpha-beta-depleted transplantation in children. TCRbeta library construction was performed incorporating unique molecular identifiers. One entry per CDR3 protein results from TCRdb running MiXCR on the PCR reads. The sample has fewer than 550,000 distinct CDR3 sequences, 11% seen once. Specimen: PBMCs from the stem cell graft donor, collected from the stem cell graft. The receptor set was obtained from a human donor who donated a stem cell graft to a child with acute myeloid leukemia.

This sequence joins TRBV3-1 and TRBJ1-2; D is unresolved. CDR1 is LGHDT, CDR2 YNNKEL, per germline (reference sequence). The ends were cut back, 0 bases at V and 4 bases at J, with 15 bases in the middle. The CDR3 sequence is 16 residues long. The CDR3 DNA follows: TGTGCCAGCAGCCAAGAAACGGGGAGTAGATCCTATGGCTACACCTTC. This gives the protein CASSQETGSRSYGYTF.

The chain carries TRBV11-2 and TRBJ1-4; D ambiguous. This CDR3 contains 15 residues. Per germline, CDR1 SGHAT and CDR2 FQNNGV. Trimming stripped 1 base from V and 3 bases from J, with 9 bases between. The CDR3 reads CASSLGVGSNEKLFF. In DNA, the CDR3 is TGTGCCAGCAGCTTAGGTGTCGGTTCTAATGAAAAACTGTTTTTT. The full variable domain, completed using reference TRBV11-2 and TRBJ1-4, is EAGVAQSPRYKIIEKRQSVAFWCNPISGHATLYWYQQILGQGPKLLIQFQNNGVVDDSQLPKDRFSAERLKGVDSTLKIQPAKLEDSAVYLCASSLGVGSNEKLFFGSGTQLSVL.

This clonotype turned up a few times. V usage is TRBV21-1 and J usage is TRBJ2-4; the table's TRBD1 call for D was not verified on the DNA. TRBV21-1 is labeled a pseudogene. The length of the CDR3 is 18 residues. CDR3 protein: CASTPKQGSFIAKNIQYF. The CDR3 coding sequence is TGTGCCAGCACCCCGAAACAGGGGAGTTTTATAGCCAAAAACATTCAGTACTTC.

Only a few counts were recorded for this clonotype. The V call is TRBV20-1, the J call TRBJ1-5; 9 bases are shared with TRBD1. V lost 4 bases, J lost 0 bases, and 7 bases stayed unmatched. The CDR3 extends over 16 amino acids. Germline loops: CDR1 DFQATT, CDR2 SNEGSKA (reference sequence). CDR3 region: CSAKPGQGNSNQPQHF. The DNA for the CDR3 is TGCAGTGCTAAACCGGGACAGGGAAATAGCAATCAGCCCCAGCATTTT.

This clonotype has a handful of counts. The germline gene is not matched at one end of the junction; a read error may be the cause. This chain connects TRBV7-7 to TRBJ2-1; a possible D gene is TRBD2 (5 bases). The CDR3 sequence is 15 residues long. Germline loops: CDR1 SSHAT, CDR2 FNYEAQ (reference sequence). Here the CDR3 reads CASSLGGSPGNEQFF. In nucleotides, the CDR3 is TGTGCTAGCAGCTTAGGAGGTTCCCCGGGAAATGAGCAGTTCTTC.

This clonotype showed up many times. CDR3 amino acids: CASSAHHRGRQETQYF. CDR3 sequence (DNA): TGTGCCAGCAGTGCACACCACAGGGGACGCCAAGAGACCCAGTACTTC. The chain combines TRBV25-1 with TRBJ2-5; 7 bases align to TRBD1. V gave up 4 bases and J gave up 1 base; unmatched junction bases: 9. There are 16 residues in the CDR3. The V gene's germline CDR1 is MGHDK and CDR2 SYGVNS.

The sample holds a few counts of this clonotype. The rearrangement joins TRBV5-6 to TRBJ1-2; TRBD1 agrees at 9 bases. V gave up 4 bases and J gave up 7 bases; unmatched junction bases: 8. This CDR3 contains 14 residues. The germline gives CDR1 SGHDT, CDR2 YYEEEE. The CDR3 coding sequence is TGTGCCAGCAGCGCCCAACAGGGGGCTCGTGGCTACACCTTC. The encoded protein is CASSAQQGARGYTF.

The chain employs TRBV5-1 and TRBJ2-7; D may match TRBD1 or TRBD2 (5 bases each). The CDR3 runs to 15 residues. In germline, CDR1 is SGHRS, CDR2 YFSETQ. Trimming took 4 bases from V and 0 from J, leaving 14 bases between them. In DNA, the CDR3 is TGCGCCAGCAGCAGGGACGTGGGTCACTCCTACGAGCAGTACTTC. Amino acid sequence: CASSRDVGHSYEQYF.

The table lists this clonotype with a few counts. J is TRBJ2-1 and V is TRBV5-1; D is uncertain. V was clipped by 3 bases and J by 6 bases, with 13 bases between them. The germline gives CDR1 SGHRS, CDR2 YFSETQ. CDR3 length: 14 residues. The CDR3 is CASSSRQVGNEQFF. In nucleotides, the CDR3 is TGCGCCAGCAGCTCCCGCCAGGTTGGCAATGAGCAGTTCTTC.

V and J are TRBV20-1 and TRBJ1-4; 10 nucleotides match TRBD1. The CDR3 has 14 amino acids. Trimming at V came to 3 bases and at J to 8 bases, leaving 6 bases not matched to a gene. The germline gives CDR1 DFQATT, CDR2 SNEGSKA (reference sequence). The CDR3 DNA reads TGCAGTGCTAGTTATGACAGGGGGCAGGAAAAACTGTTTTTT. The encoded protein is CSASYDRGQEKLFF.

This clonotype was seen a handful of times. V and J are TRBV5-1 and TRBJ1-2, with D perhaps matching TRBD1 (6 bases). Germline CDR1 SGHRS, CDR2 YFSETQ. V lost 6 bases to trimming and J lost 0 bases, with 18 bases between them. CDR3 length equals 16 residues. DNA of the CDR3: TGCGCCAGCAACCCCGGGACAATGGTAACTAACTATGGCTACACCTTC. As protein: CASNPGTMVTNYGYTF. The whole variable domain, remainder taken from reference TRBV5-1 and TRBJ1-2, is KAGVTQTPRYLIKTRGQQVTLSCSPISGHRSVSWYQQTPGQGLQFLFEYFSETQRNKGNFPGRFSGRQFSNSRSEMNVSTLELGDSALYLCASNPGTMVTNYGYTFGSGTRLTVV.

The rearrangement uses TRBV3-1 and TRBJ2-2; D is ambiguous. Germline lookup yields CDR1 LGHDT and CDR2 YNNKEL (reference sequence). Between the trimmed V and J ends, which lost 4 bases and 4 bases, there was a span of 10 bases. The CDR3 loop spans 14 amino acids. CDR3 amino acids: CASSPLYGTGELFF. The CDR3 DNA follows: TGTGCCAGCAGCCCTCTATATGGCACCGGGGAGCTGTTTTTT.

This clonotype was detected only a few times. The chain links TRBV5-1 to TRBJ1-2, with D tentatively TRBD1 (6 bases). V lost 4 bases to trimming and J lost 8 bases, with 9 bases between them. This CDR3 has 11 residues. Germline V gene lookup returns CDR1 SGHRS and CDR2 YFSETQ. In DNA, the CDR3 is TGCGCCAGCAGCAACAGGGCCGGCTACACCTTC. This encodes CASSNRAGYTF.

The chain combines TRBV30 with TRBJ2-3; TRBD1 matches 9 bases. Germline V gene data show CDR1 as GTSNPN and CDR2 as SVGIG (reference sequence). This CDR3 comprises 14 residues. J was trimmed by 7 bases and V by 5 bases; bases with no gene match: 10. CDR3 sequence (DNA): TGTGCCTGGCTCCGCGGGACAGGGAGGAATACGCAGTATTTT. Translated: CAWLRGTGRNTQYF.

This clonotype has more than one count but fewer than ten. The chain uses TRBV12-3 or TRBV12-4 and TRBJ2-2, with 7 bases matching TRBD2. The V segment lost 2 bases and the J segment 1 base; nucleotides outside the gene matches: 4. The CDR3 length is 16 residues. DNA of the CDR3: TGTGCCAGCAGTTTATCATTAGCGGGGAACACCGGGGAGCTGTTTTTT. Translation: CASSLSLAGNTGELFF.

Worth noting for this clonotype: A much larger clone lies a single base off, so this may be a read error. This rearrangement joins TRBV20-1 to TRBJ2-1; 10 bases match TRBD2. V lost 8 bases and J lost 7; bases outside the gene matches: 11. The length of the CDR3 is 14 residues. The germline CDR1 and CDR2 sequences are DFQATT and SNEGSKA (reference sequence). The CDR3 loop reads CSLSSGSFGNEQFF. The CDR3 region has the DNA TGCAGTCTTTCTAGCGGGAGTTTCGGAAATGAGCAGTTCTTC.

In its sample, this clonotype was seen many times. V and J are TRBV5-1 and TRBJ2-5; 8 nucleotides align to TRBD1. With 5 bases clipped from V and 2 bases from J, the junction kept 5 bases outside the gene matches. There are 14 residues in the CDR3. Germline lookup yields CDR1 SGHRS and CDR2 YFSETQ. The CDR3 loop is CASRVGTGQETQYF. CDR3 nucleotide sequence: TGCGCCAGCAGAGTGGGGACAGGTCAAGAGACCCAGTACTTC.

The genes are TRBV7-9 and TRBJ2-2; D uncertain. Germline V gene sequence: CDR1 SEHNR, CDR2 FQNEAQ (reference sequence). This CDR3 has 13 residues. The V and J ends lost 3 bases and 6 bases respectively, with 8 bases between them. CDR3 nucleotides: TGTGCCAGCAGCTTTGTACTGGCCGGGGAGCTGTTTTTT. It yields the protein CASSFVLAGELFF.

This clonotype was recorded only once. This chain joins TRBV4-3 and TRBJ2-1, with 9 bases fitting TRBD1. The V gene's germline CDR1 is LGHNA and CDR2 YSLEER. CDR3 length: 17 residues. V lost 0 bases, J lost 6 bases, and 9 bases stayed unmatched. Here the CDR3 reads CASSQDGTGQGPNEQFF. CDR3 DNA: TGCGCCAGCAGCCAAGACGGTACGGGACAGGGTCCCAATGAGCAGTTCTTC.

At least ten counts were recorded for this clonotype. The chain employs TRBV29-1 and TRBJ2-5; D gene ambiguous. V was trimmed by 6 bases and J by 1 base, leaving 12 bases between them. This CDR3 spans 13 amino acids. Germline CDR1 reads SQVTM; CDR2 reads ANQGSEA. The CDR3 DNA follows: TGCAGCGTCCATGGGCGGTTCCAAGAGACCCAGTACTTC. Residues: CSVHGRFQETQYF.

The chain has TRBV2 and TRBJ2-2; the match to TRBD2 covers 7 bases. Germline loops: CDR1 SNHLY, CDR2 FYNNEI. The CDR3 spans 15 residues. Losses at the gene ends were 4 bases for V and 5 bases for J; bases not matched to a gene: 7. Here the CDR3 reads CASSAGLVETGELFF. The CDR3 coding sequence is TGTGCCAGCAGTGCAGGACTAGTTGAGACCGGGGAGCTGTTTTTT.

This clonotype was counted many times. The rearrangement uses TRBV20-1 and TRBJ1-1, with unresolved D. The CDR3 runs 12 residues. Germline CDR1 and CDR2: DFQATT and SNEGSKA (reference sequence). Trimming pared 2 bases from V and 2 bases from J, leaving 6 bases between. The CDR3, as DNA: TGCAGTGCTAGAAAGACAAACACTGAAGCTTTCTTT. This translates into CSARKTNTEAFF.

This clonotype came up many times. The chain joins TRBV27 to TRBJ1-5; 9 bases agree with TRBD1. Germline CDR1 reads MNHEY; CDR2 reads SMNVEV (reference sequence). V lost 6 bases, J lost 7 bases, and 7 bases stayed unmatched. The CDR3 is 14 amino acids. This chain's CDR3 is CASRSGTGWQPQHF. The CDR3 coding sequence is TGTGCCAGCAGGTCCGGGACAGGGTGGCAGCCCCAGCATTTT.

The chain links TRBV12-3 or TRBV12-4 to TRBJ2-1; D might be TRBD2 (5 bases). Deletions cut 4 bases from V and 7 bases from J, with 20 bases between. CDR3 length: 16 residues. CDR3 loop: CASSSRRGDQWNEQFF. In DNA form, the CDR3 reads TGTGCCAGCAGTTCCCGCCGGGGAGATCAGTGGAATGAGCAGTTCTTC.